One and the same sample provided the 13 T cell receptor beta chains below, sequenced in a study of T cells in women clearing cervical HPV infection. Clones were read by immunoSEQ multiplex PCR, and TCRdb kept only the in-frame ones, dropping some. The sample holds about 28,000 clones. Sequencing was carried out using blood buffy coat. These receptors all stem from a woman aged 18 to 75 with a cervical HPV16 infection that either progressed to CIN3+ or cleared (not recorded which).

CDR3: CASSLEATNEKLFF. CDR3 bases read: TGTGCCAGCAGTTTAGAAGCAACTAATGAAAAA. The J gene is TRBJ1-4, the V gene TRBV2; no clear D. The read terminates 3 residues before the CDR3 end, so the remaining end is supplied by the germline J gene. Trimming stripped 5 bases from V and 0 bases from J, with 7 bases between. CDR3 length equals 14 residues. Germline lookup yields CDR1 SNHLY and CDR2 FYNNEI.

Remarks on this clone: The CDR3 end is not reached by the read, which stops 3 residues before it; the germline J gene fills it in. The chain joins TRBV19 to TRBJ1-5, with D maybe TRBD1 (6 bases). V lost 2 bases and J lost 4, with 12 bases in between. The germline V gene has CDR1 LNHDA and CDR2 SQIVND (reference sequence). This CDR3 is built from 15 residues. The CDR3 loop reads CASSIRDMGNQPQHF. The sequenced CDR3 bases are TGTGCCAGTAGTATAAGGGACATGGGGAATCAGCCC. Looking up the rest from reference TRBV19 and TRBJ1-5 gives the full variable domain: DGGITQSPKYLFRKEGQNVTLSCEQNLNHDAMYWYRQDPGQGLRLIYYSQIVNDFQKGDIAEGYSVSREKKESFPLTVTSAQKNPTAFYLCASSIRDMGNQPQHFGDGTRLSIL.

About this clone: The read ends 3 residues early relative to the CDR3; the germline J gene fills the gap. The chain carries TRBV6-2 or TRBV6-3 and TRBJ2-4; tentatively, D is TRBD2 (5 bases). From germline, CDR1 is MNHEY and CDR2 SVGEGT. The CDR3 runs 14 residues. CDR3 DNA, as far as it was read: TGTGCCAGCAGTTACCCCGCACCTAGCAGTGGT. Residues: CASSYPAPSSG. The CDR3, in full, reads CASSYPAPSSGQYF.

The part of the CDR3 DNA that was read is TGTGCCAGCAGCTTAGGAGGGACAGGGGGTGCTAATGAAAAA. The encoded protein is CASSLGGTGGANEK. The full CDR3 is CASSLGGTGGANEKLFF. J is TRBJ1-4 and V is TRBV13, with TRBD1 matching 11 bases. The read comes to an end 3 residues before the CDR3 does, leaving the germline J gene to fill in the end. CDR3 length equals 17 residues. V was pared by 0 bases and J by 3 bases, with 3 bases of the junction left unmatched. Germline-derived CDR1 and CDR2 are PRHDT and FYEKMQ (reference sequence). Full variable domain (rest looked up from reference TRBV13 and TRBJ1-4): AAGVIQSPRHLIKEKRETATLKCYPIPRHDTVYWYQQGPGQDPQFLISFYEKMQSDKGSIPDRFSAQQFSDYHSELNMSSLELGDSALYFCASSLGGTGGANEKLFFGSGTQLSVL.

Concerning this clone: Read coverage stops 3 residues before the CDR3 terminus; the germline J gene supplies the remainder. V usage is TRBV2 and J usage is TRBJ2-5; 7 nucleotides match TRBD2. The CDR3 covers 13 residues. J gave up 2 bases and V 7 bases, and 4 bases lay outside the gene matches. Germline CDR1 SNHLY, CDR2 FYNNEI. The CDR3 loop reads CASKRGTQETQYF. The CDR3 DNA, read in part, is TGTGCCAGCAAGCGGGGTACTCAAGAGACC.

This CDR3 reads CASSEDGRGETQYF. Incomplete CDR3 DNA: TGTGCCAGCAGTGAAGATGGCAGGGGAGAGACG. The V and J genes are TRBV2 and TRBJ2-3; D may be TRBD1 (6 bases). The read terminates 3 residues before the CDR3 end, so the remaining end is supplied by the germline J gene. The germline gives CDR1 SNHLY, CDR2 FYNNEI. CDR3 length: 14 amino acids.

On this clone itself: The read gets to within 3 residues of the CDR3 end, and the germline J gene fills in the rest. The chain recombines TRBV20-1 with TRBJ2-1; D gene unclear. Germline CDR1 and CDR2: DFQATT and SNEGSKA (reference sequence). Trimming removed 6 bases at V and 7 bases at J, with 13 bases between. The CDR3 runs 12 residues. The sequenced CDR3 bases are TGCAGTGCCGCCCTGCTAAGTAATGAG. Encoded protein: CSAALLSNE. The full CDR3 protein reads CSAALLSNEQFF.

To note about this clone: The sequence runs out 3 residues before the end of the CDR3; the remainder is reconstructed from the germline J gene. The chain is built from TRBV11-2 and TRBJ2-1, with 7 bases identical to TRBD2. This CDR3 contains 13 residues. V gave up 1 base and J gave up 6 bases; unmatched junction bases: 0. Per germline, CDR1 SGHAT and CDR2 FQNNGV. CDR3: CASSLGGGNEQFF. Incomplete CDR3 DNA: TGTGCCAGCAGCTTAGGCGGGGGCAATGAG.

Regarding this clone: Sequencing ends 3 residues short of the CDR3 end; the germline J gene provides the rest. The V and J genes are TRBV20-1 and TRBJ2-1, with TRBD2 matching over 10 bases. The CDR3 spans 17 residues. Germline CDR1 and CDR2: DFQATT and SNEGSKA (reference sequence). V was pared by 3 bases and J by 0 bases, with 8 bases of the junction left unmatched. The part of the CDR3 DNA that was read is TGCAGTGCTAGGGTGCGGGGACTAGCGACCTCCTACAATGAG. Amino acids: CSARVRGLATSYNE. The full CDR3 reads CSARVRGLATSYNEQFF.

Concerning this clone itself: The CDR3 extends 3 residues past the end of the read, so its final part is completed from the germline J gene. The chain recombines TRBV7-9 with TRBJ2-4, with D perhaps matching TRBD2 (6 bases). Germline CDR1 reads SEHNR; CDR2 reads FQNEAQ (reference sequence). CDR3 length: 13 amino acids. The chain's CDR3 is CASSLFADYGQYF. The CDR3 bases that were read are TGTGCCAGCAGCTTATTTGCGGACTATGGT.

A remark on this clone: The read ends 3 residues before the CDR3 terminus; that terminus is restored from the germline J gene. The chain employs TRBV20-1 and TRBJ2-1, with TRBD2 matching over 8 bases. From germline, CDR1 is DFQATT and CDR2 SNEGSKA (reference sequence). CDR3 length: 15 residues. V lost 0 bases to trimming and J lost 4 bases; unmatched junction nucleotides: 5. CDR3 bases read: TGCAGTGCTAGAGAAGCGGGGGAACAATACAATGAG. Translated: CSAREAGEQYNE. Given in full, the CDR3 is CSAREAGEQYNEQFF.

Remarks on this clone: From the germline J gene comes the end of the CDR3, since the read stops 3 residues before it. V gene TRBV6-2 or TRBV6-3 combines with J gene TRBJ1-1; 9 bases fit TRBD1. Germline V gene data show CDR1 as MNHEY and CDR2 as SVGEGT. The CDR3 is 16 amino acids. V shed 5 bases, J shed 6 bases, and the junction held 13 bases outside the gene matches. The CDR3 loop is CASSPGGQGNFAEAFF. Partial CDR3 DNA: TGTGCCAGCAGTCCCGGGGGACAGGGTAATTTCGCTGAA.

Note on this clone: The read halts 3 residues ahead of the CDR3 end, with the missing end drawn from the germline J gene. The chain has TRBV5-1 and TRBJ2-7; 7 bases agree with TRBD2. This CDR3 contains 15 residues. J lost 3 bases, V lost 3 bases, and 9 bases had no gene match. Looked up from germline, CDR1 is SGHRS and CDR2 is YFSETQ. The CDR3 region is CASSWDGGGYYEQYF. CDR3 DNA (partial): TGCGCCAGCAGCTGGGACGGGGGAGGGTACTACGAG.